The rows below give T cell receptor beta chains drawn from one sample of a study of blood T cell repertoires in COVID-19. Sequencing was performed with immunoSEQ multiplex PCR; in TCRdb, only in-frame clones are kept and a portion is missing. The sample has 150,000 or so clones, roughly 83% seen once; the top ten hold under 15%. The source material was PBMCs or T cells enriched from blood (not recorded which). These receptors all come from a woman aged 55 to 70 who had recovered from COVID-19. Each CDR3 is given with its conserved first and last residue. A D gene is named only where the DNA matches it firmly. Size is stated for part of the rows, as once, few or many counts, or as a class when the clone is expanded.

D	V	length	size	J	DNA	CDR3
.	TRBV5-1	16	.	TRBJ1-1	TGCGCCAGCAGCTTGACGGGGGGCGCATGGGACACTGAAGCTTTCTTT	CASSLTGGAWDTEAFF
.	TRBV5-1	12	.	TRBJ2-7	TGCGCCAGCAGCTTGATGCAGGACGAGCAGTACTTC	CASSLMQDEQYF
TRBD1	TRBV3-1/TRBV3-2	14	.	TRBJ1-6	TGTGCCAGCAGCCAGGGACAGTATAATTCACCCCTCCACTTT	CASSQGQYNSPLHF
.	TRBV12-5	15	once	TRBJ1-1	TGTGCTAGTGGTTTCCAACCTTCCCTAGGCACTGAAGCTTTCTTT	CASGFQPSLGTEAFF
.	TRBV24-1	15	.	TRBJ2-5	TGTGCCACCAGTGACACCCGTCGAGACCAAGAGACCCAGTACTTC	CATSDTRRDQETQYF
.	TRBV7-3	13	.	TRBJ2-5	TGTGCCAGCAGCCCGGGGGTTAGGGAGACCCAGTACTTC	CASSPGVRETQYF
.	TRBV28	13	many	TRBJ1-1	TGTGCCACGAGACAGCCACAGAACACTGAAGCTTTCTTT	CATRQPQNTEAFF
.	TRBV28	17	.	TRBJ2-1	TGTGCCAGCAGTTACACAACTCGGTCCAGAGGTGTGGATGAGCAGTTCTTC	CASSYTTRSRGVDEQFF
.	TRBV2	14	.	TRBJ2-7	TGTGCCAGCAGTGAAGCCCCGTCCCCCTACGAGCAGTACTTC	CASSEAPSPYEQYF
.	TRBV7-3	16	.	TRBJ2-3	TGTGCCAGCAGCCCGAATAGCGCCACTAGCACAGATACGCAGTATTTT	CASSPNSATSTDTQYF
TRBD2	TRBV7-3	16	.	TRBJ2-1	TGTGCCAGCAGCCCTACTCTCCAGCGGGGGTCTAATGAGCAGTTCTTC	CASSPTLQRGSNEQFF
.	TRBV7-6	15	.	TRBJ2-1	TGTGCCAGCAGCTTAGATTCCTCGACTTACAATGAGCAGTTCTTC	CASSLDSSTYNEQFF
.	TRBV7-6	13	.	TRBJ1-2	TGTGCCAGCAGCATCCAGGGGTACTATGGCTACACCTTC	CASSIQGYYGYTF
.	TRBV6-4	14	.	TRBJ2-1	TGTGCCAGCAGTCCGGTTAGCTCCTACAATGAGCAGTTCTTC	CASSPVSSYNEQFF
.	TRBV24-1	13	.	TRBJ2-5	TGTGCCACCAGTGAATGGGCGCAGGAGACCCAGTACTTC	CATSEWAQETQYF
TRBD1	TRBV6-2/TRBV6-3	16	.	TRBJ1-4	TGTGCCAGCAGTTACTCGATGGGACAGTTGAATGAAAAACTGTTTTTT	CASSYSMGQLNEKLFF
.	TRBV11-2	15	.	TRBJ1-3	TGTGCCAGCAGCCCCACCGGGGGGCGGGGAAACACCATATATTTT	CASSPTGGRGNTIYF
TRBD1	TRBV6-5	13	.	TRBJ2-7	TGTGCCATCCGACAGGGGGCAACGCAAGAGCAGTACTTC	CAIRQGATQEQYF
TRBD1	TRBV4-1	15	.	TRBJ2-3	TGCGCCAGCAGCACCAGGGGGTCTCGCACAGATACGCAGTATTTT	CASSTRGSRTDTQYF
TRBD1	TRBV30	12	.	TRBJ1-2	TGTGCCTGCAACAGGGGTGTAGGTGGCTACACCTTC	CACNRGVGGYTF
.	TRBV3-1/TRBV3-2	15	.	TRBJ2-1	TGTGCCAGCAGCCAAGTACTCCGACAAGGTTATGAGCAGTTCTTC	CASSQVLRQGYEQFF
TRBD1	TRBV5-1	15	.	TRBJ1-1	TGCGCCAGCAGCTCTATGACAGGGGCGAACACTGAAGCTTTCTTT	CASSSMTGANTEAFF
TRBD1	TRBV7-9	15	.	TRBJ1-4	TGTGCCAGCAGCTTGAGGGACAGTTCTAATGAAAAACTGTTTTTT	CASSLRDSSNEKLFF
TRBD1	TRBV2	18	.	TRBJ1-2	TGTGCCAGCAGACGGACCTACATTCCCAGGGGGGACAACTATGGCTACACCTTC	CASRRTYIPRGDNYGYTF
TRBD1	TRBV6-5	15	.	TRBJ1-2	TGTGCCAGCAGTTACTCGGACAGGGGGCGCCGAGGCTACACCTTC	CASSYSDRGRRGYTF
.	TRBV23-1	18	.	TRBJ1-4	TGCGCCAGCACCCACCCGGCGCGAATCAGGGATTACGAGGAAAAACTGTTTTTT	CASTHPARIRDYEEKLFF
.	TRBV5-1	14	.	TRBJ2-7	TGCGCCAGCAGCGAAACCAGGGGTCGGGACGAGCAGTACTTC	CASSETRGRDEQYF
.	TRBV6-5	14	.	TRBJ1-3	TGTGCCAGCAGTATAGGGGACTCTGGAAACACCATATATTTT	CASSIGDSGNTIYF
TRBD1	TRBV19	16	.	TRBJ1-5	TGTGCCAGTAGTATTAATCCGACAGGGGGCAATCAGCCCCAGCATTTT	CASSINPTGGNQPQHF
TRBD1	TRBV5-1	15	once	TRBJ2-5	TGCGCCAGCAGCTTGAGGACAGGGGGAGGCGAGACCCAGTACTTC	CASSLRTGGGETQYF
.	TRBV5-1	15	.	TRBJ1-4	TGCGCCAGCAGCCCCCTGGGAGCCTTTGGTGAAAAACTGTTTTTT	CASSPLGAFGEKLFF
TRBD2	TRBV2	13	.	TRBJ2-1	TGTGCCAGCAGTGAGAGGCGGGAGGGCCCGCAGTTCTTC	CASSERREGPQFF
TRBD2	TRBV29-1	14	few	TRBJ2-1	TGCAGCGTTGAATGGGGGGGAATGTCCGATGAGCAGTTCTTC	CSVEWGGMSDEQFF
.	TRBV3-1/TRBV3-2	15	many	TRBJ2-5	TGTGCCAGCAGCCTGGGGGCTAGCGGTGAAGAGACCCAGTACTTC	CASSLGASGEETQYF
.	TRBV2	11	few	TRBJ2-2	TGTGCCAGCAGGCGCACCGGGGAGCTGTTTTTT	CASRRTGELFF
.	TRBV11-2	15	.	TRBJ1-5	TGTGCCAGCAGCTTAGCTCCAGGCTGGGATCAGCCCCAGCATTTT	CASSLAPGWDQPQHF
TRBD2	TRBV28	16	.	TRBJ2-7	TGTGCCAGCAGTCCCCCGCGGCGGGAGGGCCAATACGAGCAGTACTTC	CASSPPRREGQYEQYF
TRBD2	TRBV5-4	17	.	TRBJ2-4	TGTGCCAGCAGCCCGGGGACTAGCGGGGGGGCTATTAACATTCAGTACTTC	CASSPGTSGGAINIQYF
.	TRBV3-1/TRBV3-2	13	.	TRBJ2-5	TGTGCCAGCAGCCAAGGGGCGCCGGAGACCCAGTACTTC	CASSQGAPETQYF
.	TRBV28	15	.	TRBJ2-7	TGTGCCAGCAGTTTAGTAATGGGGCCCTCCTACGAGCAGTACTTC	CASSLVMGPSYEQYF
.	TRBV5-5	14	.	TRBJ2-3	TGTGCCAGCAGCTATGGACAAAGCACAGATACGCAGTATTTT	CASSYGQSTDTQYF
.	TRBV5-1	14	.	TRBJ1-1	TGCGCCAGCAGCTCCCTAGGGGTGAACACTGAAGCTTTCTTT	CASSSLGVNTEAFF
.	TRBV6-1	15	once	TRBJ1-5	TGTGCCAGCAGTGATTCTGGACAGTGGAGACAGCCCCAGCATTTT	CASSDSGQWRQPQHF
TRBD1	TRBV7-8	15	.	TRBJ1-5	TGTGCCAGCAGCTTCAACAGGGGAGGCAATCAGCCCCAGCATTTT	CASSFNRGGNQPQHF
.	TRBV27	13	.	TRBJ1-2	TGTGCCAGCAGTTTATCCGTAGTTCATGGCTACACCTTC	CASSLSVVHGYTF
TRBD1	TRBV2	15	.	TRBJ2-2	TGTGCCAGCAGTCAGGGGGACCCGAACACCGGGGAGCTGTTTTTT	CASSQGDPNTGELFF